These 17 T cell receptor beta chains were sequenced from one sample in a study of T cell clonotyping in hematopoietic cell transplantation. Sequencing was performed with immunoSEQ multiplex PCR; in TCRdb, only in-frame clones are kept and a portion is missing. Of approximately 8,400 clones listed, 60% to 80% are singletons. The material sequenced was peripheral blood mononuclear cells, taken 100 days after allogeneic stem cell transplant. The receptors were gathered from a male patient aged 55 to 69 who had an allogeneic stem cell transplant from an unrelated donor, so the T cells may come from the graft donor. Some clones in this sample may be carry-over from other donors' samples.

The chain has TRBV11-3 and TRBJ2-5; 14 bases line up with TRBD2. Trimming removed 5 bases from V and 3 bases from J; junction bases left unmatched: 2. CDR1 is SGHNT, CDR2 YENEEA, per germline. The CDR3 is 15 amino acids. CDR3: CASSKGLAGEETQYF. The CDR3 coding sequence is TGTGCCAGCAGCAAGGGACTAGCGGGAGAAGAGACCCAGTACTTC. Combining the CDR3 with reference TRBV11-3 and TRBJ2-5 gives the whole variable domain EAGVVQSPRYKIIEKKQPVAFWCNPISGHNTLYWYLQNLGQGPELLIRYENEEAVDDSQLPKDRFSAERLKGVDSTLKIQPAELGDSAVYLCASSKGLAGEETQYFGPGTRLLVL.

The chain uses TRBV5-4 and TRBJ2-2; 8 bases agree with TRBD1. Germline V CDR1 and CDR2: SGHNT, YYREEE (reference sequence). J lost 8 bases, V lost 6 bases, and 15 bases had no gene match. CDR3 length: 16 residues. In DNA, the CDR3 is TGTGCCAGCACCTTAACGTTCGGACAGGGTAGGGGGGAGCTGTTTTTT. Translated: CASTLTFGQGRGELFF.

This clone qualifies as medium-sized. The rearrangement links TRBV7-9 to TRBJ2-3; TRBD2 matches 15 bases. Germline V lookup: CDR1 SEHNR, CDR2 FQNEAQ (reference sequence). Trimming at V came to 4 bases and at J to 4 bases, leaving 9 bases not matched to a gene. This CDR3 contains 18 residues. The CDR3 sequence is CASSSGLAGGGGSDTQYF. CDR3 nucleotides: TGTGCCAGCAGCTCGGGACTAGCGGGGGGAGGAGGCTCAGATACGCAGTATTTT. Looking up the rest from reference TRBV7-9 and TRBJ2-3 gives the full variable domain: DTGVSQNPRHKITKRGQNVTFRCDPISEHNRLYWYRQTLGQGPEFLTYFQNEAQLEKSRLLSDRFSAERPKGSFSTLEIQRTEQGDSAMYLCASSSGLAGGGGSDTQYFGPGTRLTVL.

The chain combines TRBV2 with TRBJ1-5; 7 bases are shared with TRBD1. Germline V lookup: CDR1 SNHLY, CDR2 FYNNEI. Unmatched junction bases numbered 3, after V lost 5 bases and J lost 5 bases. This CDR3 spans 13 amino acids. For the CDR3, the DNA is TGTGCCAGCAGTCCGACAGGGTATCAGCCCCAGCATTTT. It is translated as CASSPTGYQPQHF.

This clone was observed a single time. The chain carries TRBV5-1 and TRBJ1-3; 9 bases are shared with TRBD1. The germline V gene has CDR1 SGHRS and CDR2 YFSETQ. The junction had 1 base not matched to a gene; V was cut back by 3 bases and J by 3 bases. The CDR3 runs to 14 residues. As DNA, the CDR3 is TGCGCCAGCAGCTGGACAGGGGATGGAAACACCATATATTTT. It codes for CASSWTGDGNTIYF.

The chain links TRBV5-4 to TRBJ1-4, with D perhaps TRBD1 (5 bases). Germline CDR1 SGHNT, CDR2 YYREEE (reference sequence). V lost 3 bases and J 6 bases, leaving 18 bases between the germline ends. The CDR3 runs 16 residues. The DNA for the CDR3 is TGTGCCAGCAGCTCGCCTATAGGGGAGGGCGATGAAAAACTGTTTTTT. Translation: CASSSPIGEGDEKLFF.

CDR3 in DNA: TGTGCCAGCAGTGACCGCCTCGGGGGAGGGGGCGAAAACGAGCAGTACTTC. It encodes CASSDRLGGGGENEQYF. The chain combines TRBV25-1 with TRBJ2-7; either TRBD1 or TRBD2 may fit D (7 bases each). V lost 3 bases and J 5 bases, leaving 23 bases between the germline ends. The CDR3 consists of 17 residues. The germline CDR1 and CDR2 sequences are MGHDK and SYGVNS.

By sample fraction, this clone is large. This rearrangement joins TRBV25-1 to TRBJ2-7, with 10 bases fitting TRBD2. The CDR3 runs to 14 residues. The V segment lost 6 bases and the J segment 0 bases; nucleotides outside the gene matches: 2. In germline, CDR1 is MGHDK, CDR2 SYGVNS. This CDR3 is CASRASGSSYEQYF. The CDR3 nucleotides are TGTGCCAGCAGAGCTAGCGGGAGCTCCTACGAGCAGTACTTC.

This rearrangement joins TRBV5-1 to TRBJ1-2, with 8 positions matching TRBD1. The CDR3 covers 16 residues. The germline CDR1 and CDR2 sequences are SGHRS and YFSETQ. Trimming cost V 0 bases and J 6 bases; bases outside gene matches: 10. The CDR3 loop is CASSLGGQVVGDGYTF. CDR3 DNA sequence: TGCGCCAGCAGCTTGGGGGGACAGGTCGTAGGGGATGGCTACACCTTC.

This clone came up a few times. The V and J genes are TRBV2 and TRBJ2-7, with D maybe TRBD1 (5 bases). CDR1 and CDR2 from the germline V gene are SNHLY and FYNNEI. The V end was cut by 8 bases, the J end by 7 bases, with 18 bases between. The CDR3 length is 13 residues. CDR3 residues: CASQLYQGVEQYF. CDR3 DNA: TGTGCCAGCCAACTGTACCAGGGTGTGGAGCAGTACTTC.

The V gene is TRBV21-1, the J gene TRBJ2-1. TRBV21-1 is recorded as a pseudogene. The CDR3 extends over 16 amino acids. This CDR3 reads CASSKVKESSYNEQFF. The CDR3 coding sequence is TGTGCCAGCAGCAAAGTTAAGGAAAGCTCCTACAATGAGCAGTTCTTC.

This chain links TRBV7-2 with TRBJ1-1, with TRBD1 as a possible D gene (5 bases). Trimming left V 0 bases short and J 2 bases short, with 13 bases between. This CDR3 has 16 residues. The V gene's germline CDR1 is SGHTA and CDR2 FQGNSA. This CDR3 reads CASSLARQGVNTEAFF. The CDR3 DNA sequence: TGTGCCAGCAGCTTAGCAAGGCAGGGTGTTAACACTGAAGCTTTCTTT.

This clone is labeled as medium-sized. This chain connects TRBV27 to TRBJ1-1; D gene uncertain. Germline loops: CDR1 MNHEY, CDR2 SMNVEV (reference sequence). V was cut by 2 bases and J by 5 bases, with 9 bases left in between. The CDR3 covers 13 residues. The CDR3 here is CASSLRRNTEAFF. CDR3 in DNA: TGTGCCAGCAGTTTAAGGAGGAATACTGAAGCTTTCTTT.

The J gene is TRBJ2-1, the V gene TRBV9; 7 bases are shared with TRBD2. Germline values: CDR1 SGDLS, CDR2 YYNGEE. J was trimmed by 9 bases and V by 2 bases; bases with no gene match: 2. The CDR3 runs to 12 residues. CDR3 loop: CASSVVAGEQFF. CDR3 DNA: TGTGCCAGCAGCGTCGTAGCGGGTGAGCAGTTCTTC.

This clone came up a few times. This chain connects TRBV30 to TRBJ1-4; D is perhaps TRBD1 (5 bases). CDR3 length: 13 amino acids. Trimming took off 7 bases at V and 5 bases at J, with 14 bases between the two ends. CDR1 and CDR2 from the germline V gene are GTSNPN and SVGIG (reference sequence). CDR3 DNA: TGTGCCTCCGGGGCAGGGCAGAATGAAAAACTGTTTTTT. This gives the protein CASGAGQNEKLFF. Full variable domain (remainder filled in from reference TRBV30 and TRBJ1-4): SQTIHQWPATLVQPVGSPLSLECTVEGTSNPNLYWYRQAAGRGLQLLFYSVGIGQISSEVPQNLSASRPQDRQFILSSKKLLLSDSGFYLCASGAGQNEKLFFGSGTQLSVL.

J is TRBJ2-5 and V is TRBV5-1; D unclear. The CDR3 sequence is 13 residues long. Per the germline V gene, CDR1 is SGHRS and CDR2 is YFSETQ. V was shortened by 5 bases and J by 1 base, with 9 bases between the two germline ends. CDR3 DNA sequence: TGCGCCAGCAGGGAACGGGTCCAAGAGACCCAGTACTTC. Encoded protein: CASRERVQETQYF.

As for this clone: One end of the junction does not line up with germline, which may come from a read error. The J gene is TRBJ2-1, the V gene TRBV7-7; 9 bases match TRBD2. The CDR3 is 17 residues long. From germline, CDR1 is SSHAT and CDR2 FNYEAQ (reference sequence). The CDR3 bases are TGTGCTAGCAGCGCACCATCGGTAGCGGGAGCCCACAATGAGCAGTTCTTC. Translated, it gives CASSAPSVAGAHNEQFF.